One and the same sample provided the 30 T cell receptor beta chains below, sequenced in a study of regulatory T cells in long-lasting Graves disease. The time point is: newly diagnosed GD, antithyroid drugs for less than 3 months. Construction of the TCR library relied on RNA isolated from PBMCs. Combining iRepertoire HTBI primers with Arm-PCR of CDR3 regions, the authors built TCR beta libraries. MiXCR was run by TCRdb on the multiplex PCR reads, yielding one entry per CDR3 protein. The sample holds a few hundred thousand distinct CDR3 sequences, approximately 15% seen once. This sample also belongs to another study, concerning T cells in Graves' hyperthyroidism and ophthalmopathy.

The sequenced sample was peripheral blood mononuclear cells (PBMCs), obtained at new diagnosis, from a patient treated with antithyroid drugs. The receptors originated from a woman aged 40 to 49 with Graves disease.

This chain uses TRBV20-1 with TRBJ2-7; 12 bases line up with TRBD2. Trimming took 3 bases from V and 0 from J; bases not matched to a gene: 9. There are 17 residues in the CDR3. CDR1 and CDR2 from the germline V gene are DFQATT and SNEGSKA (reference sequence). The CDR3 nucleotides are TGCAGTGCTAGTTCTAGCGGGAGGGCCCTTAACTCCTACGAGCAGTACTTC. Its translation is CSASSSGRALNSYEQYF.

Ten or more counts support this clonotype. This rearrangement joins TRBV7-9 to TRBJ2-7, with TRBD1 matching over 7 bases. Germline V CDR1 and CDR2: SEHNR, FQNEAQ (reference sequence). Trimming at V came to 5 bases and at J to 3 bases, leaving 10 bases not matched to a gene. The CDR3 runs 15 residues. CDR3 bases: TGTGCCAGCAGCAACCCAGGGGACAGCATCTACGAGCAGTACTTC. Translating it yields CASSNPGDSIYEQYF.

A word on this clonotype: This may be a read error, as it is one base from a much larger clone. Here the CDR3 reads CASSPLRIGELFF. In DNA, the CDR3 is TGTGCCAGCAGCCCTCTTAGGATCGGGGAGCTGTTTTTT. This chain links TRBV7-2 with TRBJ2-2; D is ambiguous. The CDR3 sequence is 13 residues long. The V end lost 5 bases, the J end lost 7 bases, and 11 bases lay between the germline ends. Germline V gives CDR1 SGHTA, CDR2 FQGNSA.

This clonotype was seen more than once but under ten times. This probably arose from a read error, given a far larger clone one base away. The rearrangement joins TRBV11-2 to TRBJ2-3; 8 nucleotides match TRBD2. The last part of the DNA fits TRBJ2-7 better; the J call may be wrong. Germline V gene data show CDR1 as SGHAT and CDR2 as FQNNGV. This CDR3 contains 14 residues. The CDR3 DNA reads TGTGCCAGCAGCCTCCTGCTAGCGGGCTGCGAGCAGTACTTC. Protein sequence: CASSLLLAGCEQYF.

In its sample, this clonotype was seen many times. The V gene is TRBV12-3 or TRBV12-4, the J gene TRBJ1-3, with D unclear. The CDR3 covers 13 residues. The V and J ends lost 9 bases and 2 bases respectively, with 11 bases between them. The CDR3 region has the DNA TGTGCCAGTCTTCGAGGACCTGGAAACACCATATATTTT. It yields the protein CASLRGPGNTIYF.

The V call is TRBV11-2, the J call TRBJ2-1, with 12 bases fitting TRBD2. J was trimmed by 3 bases and V by 6 bases; bases with no gene match: 3. The CDR3 is made up of 15 amino acids. Looked up from germline, CDR1 is SGHAT and CDR2 is FQNNGV. CDR3 in amino acids: CASRPGLAGYNEQFF. DNA of the CDR3: TGTGCCAGCAGGCCGGGACTAGCGGGCTACAATGAGCAGTTCTTC.

This clonotype was observed many times. The chain couples TRBV15 to TRBJ2-5, with D unresolved. Per germline, CDR1 LNHNV and CDR2 YYDKDF (reference sequence). This CDR3 region has 18 residues. Trimming pared 0 bases from V and 4 bases from J, leaving 21 bases between. This CDR3 is CATSRDRSLPASAETQYF. The CDR3, as DNA: TGTGCCACCAGCAGAGATCGAAGCCTCCCAGCGTCGGCAGAGACCCAGTACTTC.

The rearrangement uses TRBV4-1 and TRBJ2-5; either TRBD1 or TRBD2 may supply D (5 bases each). CDR3 length: 16 amino acids. V gave up 2 bases and J gave up 1 base, with 14 bases separating them. Germline V gene data show CDR1 as MGHRA and CDR2 as YSYEKL. In nucleotides, the CDR3 is TGCGCCAGCAGCCAATATTCCTCCGGGGCCCAAGAGACCCAGTACTTC. This encodes CASSQYSSGAQETQYF.

The chain combines TRBV6-5 with TRBJ2-1, with D perhaps TRBD1 (6 bases). V was clipped by 4 bases and J by 2 bases, with 15 bases between them. The CDR3 runs 16 residues. Germline V gene data show CDR1 as MNHEY and CDR2 as SVGAGI. The CDR3 is CASSWSRDTPYNEQFF. The CDR3 region has the DNA TGTGCCAGCAGTTGGTCCCGGGACACTCCCTACAATGAGCAGTTCTTC.

This clonotype was detected ten times or more. This rearrangement joins TRBV2 to TRBJ1-2; D gene uncertain. CDR1 and CDR2 from the germline V gene are SNHLY and FYNNEI. Trimming took off 8 bases at V and 1 base at J, with 8 bases between the two ends. The CDR3 sequence is 12 residues long. The CDR3 loop reads CASAIGNYGYTF. The CDR3, as DNA: TGTGCCAGCGCGATTGGTAACTATGGCTACACCTTC.

This clonotype was seen ten or more times. CDR3 loop: CAISDGGKNTGELFF. The CDR3 bases are TGTGCCATCAGTGACGGCGGGAAGAACACCGGGGAGCTGTTTTTT. V and J are TRBV10-3 and TRBJ2-2; possibly TRBD2 for D (6 bases). The length of the CDR3 is 15 residues. V lost 3 bases, J lost 1 base, and 9 bases lay in between. Looked up from germline, CDR1 is ENHRY and CDR2 is SYGVKD.

This clonotype was observed many times. The chain has TRBV5-1 and TRBJ2-3, with a tentative D call TRBD1 (6 bases). Trimming cost V 0 bases and J 6 bases, with 14 bases left between them. Germline V gives CDR1 SGHRS, CDR2 YFSETQ. The CDR3 consists of 15 residues. The CDR3 spells CASSLADQGTDTQYF. The CDR3 DNA reads as TGCGCCAGCAGCTTGGCGGATCAGGGGACCGATACGCAGTATTTT.

The chain recombines TRBV7-2 with TRBJ1-3; D gene ambiguous. V lost 3 bases and J 0 bases, leaving 9 bases between the germline ends. The germline CDR1 and CDR2 sequences are SGHTA and FQGNSA. The CDR3 has 15 residues. As DNA, the CDR3 is TGTGCCAGCAGCTTGGCGGGTTTCTCTGGAAACACCATATATTTT. Protein sequence: CASSLAGFSGNTIYF.

This clonotype was found many times. The rearrangement links TRBV13 to TRBJ1-1, with D perhaps TRBD1 (6 bases). CDR1 is PRHDT, CDR2 FYEKMQ, per germline (reference sequence). V was shortened by 5 bases and J by 3 bases, with 19 bases between the two germline ends. The CDR3 is 16 amino acids. The CDR3 region is CASSPLGAGADTEAFF. In DNA, the CDR3 is TGTGCCAGCAGCCCACTAGGAGCGGGGGCGGACACTGAAGCTTTCTTT.

This clonotype was detected many times. The V gene is TRBV13, the J gene TRBJ2-1; 11 bases are a match to TRBD2. Germline values: CDR1 PRHDT, CDR2 FYEKMQ (reference sequence). The CDR3 is 16 residues long. V dropped 6 bases and J dropped 8; count of bases not matched to a gene: 12. This CDR3 reads CASSLILSGRDDEQFF. The CDR3, as DNA: TGTGCCAGCAGTCTGATCCTTAGCGGGAGGGATGATGAGCAGTTCTTC.

The chain carries TRBV9 and TRBJ2-5; D possibly corresponds to TRBD1 (5 bases). Trimming cost V 0 bases and J 0 bases, with 6 bases left between them. Germline CDR1 reads SGDLS; CDR2 reads YYNGEE. The CDR3 loop spans 14 amino acids. CDR3 DNA sequence: TGTGCCAGCAGCGTAGGCAGGGACCAAGAGACCCAGTACTTC. Amino acid sequence: CASSVGRDQETQYF.

This clonotype showed up many times. Written as DNA, the CDR3 is TGTGCCAGCAGATCTTATAGGGCTGAAGCTTTCTTT. This encodes CASRSYRAEAFF. The genes are TRBV28 and TRBJ1-1, with unresolved D. The ends were cut back, 6 bases at V and 6 bases at J, with 11 bases in the middle. From germline, CDR1 is MDHEN and CDR2 SYDVKM. The CDR3 consists of 12 residues.

V and J are TRBV6-2 or TRBV6-3 and TRBJ2-1; D assignment may be TRBD1 or TRBD2 (6 bases each). Germline CDR1 MNHEY, CDR2 SVGEGT. This CDR3 comprises 15 residues. The germline V and J ends were trimmed by 9 bases and 6 bases, with 21 bases remaining between them. The CDR3 nucleotides are TGTGCCAGTCAAAAGGACAAGGGGGGCCCCAATGAGCAGTTCTTC. It translates to CASQKDKGGPNEQFF.

This clonotype was counted many times. CDR3 in amino acids: CASSNMTGLVEQFF. The CDR3 DNA reads TGTGCCAGCAGCAATATGACAGGGCTGGTTGAGCAGTTCTTC. The V gene is TRBV11-2, the J gene TRBJ2-1; 7 bases map to TRBD1. CDR3 length: 14 residues. The V and J ends lost 5 bases and 9 bases, in that order; junction bases with no gene match: 10. Germline lookup yields CDR1 SGHAT and CDR2 FQNNGV.

This clonotype was observed a few times. The chain carries TRBV20-1 and TRBJ1-5; tentative D call: TRBD1 (5 bases). V was clipped by 5 bases and J by 7 bases, with 15 bases between them. Germline V gene lookup returns CDR1 DFQATT and CDR2 SNEGSKA (reference sequence). The CDR3 consists of 13 residues. CDR3 DNA sequence: TGCAGTGCTCCCTACGGGGGGGACCAGCCCCAGCATTTT. This translates into CSAPYGGDQPQHF.

This CDR3 reads CASLRGQPGELFF. In DNA, the CDR3 is TGTGCCAGCTTGAGGGGGCAGCCCGGGGAGCTGTTTTTT. V and J are TRBV28 and TRBJ2-2, with 7 bases that match TRBD1. Germline V gene data show CDR1 as MDHEN and CDR2 as SYDVKM. The CDR3 has 13 amino acids. The ends lost 8 bases at V and 6 bases at J; junction bases unmatched: 6.

This clonotype occurred many times. The J gene is TRBJ1-2, the V gene TRBV4-1; a weak D match, TRBD1 (5 bases). The CDR3 has 15 amino acids. Deletions cut 1 base from V and 4 bases from J, with 13 bases between. Germline-derived CDR1 and CDR2 are MGHRA and YSYEKL. CDR3 bases: TGCGCCAGCAGCCAAGCCTGGGACGGTGCCTATGGCTACACCTTC. This translates into CASSQAWDGAYGYTF.

This clonotype was observed at least ten times. The rearrangement joins TRBV19 to TRBJ2-5, with TRBD2 matching 12 bases. Germline trimming cut 6 bases from V and 4 bases from J; bases unmatched to any gene: 6. The CDR3 length is 15 residues. From germline, CDR1 is LNHDA and CDR2 SQIVND (reference sequence). The CDR3 DNA reads TGTGCCAGTAGCATGACTAGCGGGAGTAGAGAGACCCAGTACTTC. Protein sequence: CASSMTSGSRETQYF. The full variable domain, completed using reference TRBV19 and TRBJ2-5, is DGGITQSPKYLFRKEGQNVTLSCEQNLNHDAMYWYRQDPGQGLRLIYYSQIVNDFQKGDIAEGYSVSREKKESFPLTVTSAQKNPTAFYLCASSMTSGSRETQYFGPGTRLLVL.

This clonotype was picked up a small number of times. This rearrangement joins TRBV7-9 to TRBJ1-6, with D perhaps TRBD1 (6 bases). The V and J ends lost 2 bases and 3 bases respectively, with 11 bases between them. In germline, CDR1 is SEHNR, CDR2 FQNEAQ (reference sequence). The CDR3 extends over 16 amino acids. The CDR3 DNA sequence: TGTGCCAGCAGCTTAACAGGGAGGGGCTATAATTCACCCCTCCACTTT. Amino acids: CASSLTGRGYNSPLHF.

This clonotype was seen many times. The rearrangement joins TRBV5-1 to TRBJ2-7, with a weak D call TRBD1 (5 bases). Trimming removed 0 bases from V and 0 bases from J, with 10 bases in between. The CDR3 is 15 amino acids. The germline V gene has CDR1 SGHRS and CDR2 YFSETQ. Here the CDR3 DNA reads TGCGCCAGCAGCTTGGGACAGCCGAGCTCCTACGAGCAGTACTTC. Its translation is CASSLGQPSSYEQYF.

This clonotype was seen many times. The rearrangement links TRBV29-1 to TRBJ2-1; D gene unclear. Trimming stripped 5 bases from V and 9 bases from J, with 11 bases between. In germline, CDR1 is SQVTM, CDR2 ANQGSEA. The CDR3 runs to 11 residues. The CDR3 DNA is TGCAGCGTTCCTTTAGGCGGTGAGCAGTTCTTC. Translating gives CSVPLGGEQFF.

The CDR3 DNA reads as TGTGCCAGCAGTTTCAGGGGCGCGGGCTACGAGCAGTACTTC. This gives the protein CASSFRGAGYEQYF. J is TRBJ2-7 and V is TRBV28; maybe TRBD1 (6 bases). The germline V gene has CDR1 MDHEN and CDR2 SYDVKM. The CDR3 length is 14 residues. Trimming pared 3 bases from V and 3 bases from J, leaving 12 bases between.

This clonotype was seen many times. V and J are TRBV11-2 and TRBJ1-3; TRBD1 matches 8 bases. J lost 8 bases, V lost 5 bases, and 14 bases had no gene match. The germline V gene encodes CDR1 SGHAT and CDR2 FQNNGV. This CDR3 region has 16 residues. CDR3 loop: CASSPYSGRGQDTIYF. CDR3 bases: TGTGCCAGCAGCCCATACTCAGGCAGGGGGCAGGACACCATATATTTT.

Regarding this clonotype: This could be a read error, since a much larger clone is one nucleotide away. J is TRBJ2-6 and V is TRBV7-8; D is uncertain. V gave up 1 base and J gave up 0 bases, with 7 bases separating them. Germline values: CDR1 SGHVS, CDR2 FQNEAQ. There are 16 residues in the CDR3. The CDR3 sequence is CASSLGGRSGANVLTF. The CDR3, as DNA: TGTGCCAGCAGCTTAGGTGGCCGCTCTGGGGCCAACGTCCTGACTTTC. Complete variable domain (other parts from reference TRBV7-8 and TRBJ2-6): GAGVSQSPRYKVAKRGQDVALRCDPISGHVSLFWYQQALGQGPEFLTYFQNEAQLDKSGLPSDRFFAERPEGSVSTLKIQRTQQEDSAVYLCASSLGGRSGANVLTFGAGSRLTVL.

At least ten counts were recorded for this clonotype. The chain links TRBV10-3 to TRBJ2-1, with 9 bases identical to TRBD2. CDR1 and CDR2 from the germline V gene are ENHRY and SYGVKD. The CDR3 runs 20 residues. The trim removed 4 bases at V and 6 bases at J, leaving 22 bases unmatched. As DNA, the CDR3 is TGTGCCATCAGTGGGGGAGGGGCTAGCGGGACGAGTCAATACCGCAATGAGCAGTTCTTC. This encodes CAISGGGASGTSQYRNEQFF.